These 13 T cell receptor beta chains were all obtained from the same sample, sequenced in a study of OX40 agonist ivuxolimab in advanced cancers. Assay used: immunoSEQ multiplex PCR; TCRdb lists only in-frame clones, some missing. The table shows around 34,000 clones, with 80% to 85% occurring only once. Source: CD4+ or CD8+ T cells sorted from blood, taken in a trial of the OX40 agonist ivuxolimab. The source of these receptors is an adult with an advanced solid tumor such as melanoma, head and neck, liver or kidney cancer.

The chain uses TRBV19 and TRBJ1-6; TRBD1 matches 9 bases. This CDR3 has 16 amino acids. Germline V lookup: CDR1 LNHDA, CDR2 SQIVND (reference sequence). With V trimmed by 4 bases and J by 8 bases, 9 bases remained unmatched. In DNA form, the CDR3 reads TGTGCCAGTAGTACTCCGGGACAGGGTTTTTATTCACCCCTCCACTTT. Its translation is CASSTPGQGFYSPLHF.

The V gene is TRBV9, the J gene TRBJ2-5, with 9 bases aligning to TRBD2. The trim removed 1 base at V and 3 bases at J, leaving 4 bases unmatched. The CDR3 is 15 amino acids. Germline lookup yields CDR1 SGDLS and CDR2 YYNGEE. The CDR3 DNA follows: TGTGCCAGCAGCGTAAGCGGGGGGCTGGAAGAGACCCAGTACTTC. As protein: CASSVSGGLEETQYF.

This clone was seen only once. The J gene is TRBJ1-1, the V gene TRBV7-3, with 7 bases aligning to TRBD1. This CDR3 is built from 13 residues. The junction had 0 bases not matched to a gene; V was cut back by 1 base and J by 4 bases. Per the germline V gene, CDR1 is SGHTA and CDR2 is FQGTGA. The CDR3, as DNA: TGTGCCAGCAGCTTAAACAGGGGCACTGAAGCTTTCTTT. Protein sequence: CASSLNRGTEAFF. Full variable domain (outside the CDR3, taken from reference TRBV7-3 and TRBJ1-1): GAGVSQTPSNKVTEKGKYVELRCDPISGHTALYWYRQSLGQGPEFLIYFQGTGAADDSGLPNDRFFAVRPEGSVSTLKIQRTERGDSAVYLCASSLNRGTEAFFGQGTRLTVV.

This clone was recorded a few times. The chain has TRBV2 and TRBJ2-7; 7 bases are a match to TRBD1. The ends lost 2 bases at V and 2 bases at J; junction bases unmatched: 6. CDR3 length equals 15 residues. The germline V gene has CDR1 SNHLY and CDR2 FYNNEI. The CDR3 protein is CASSETRTGPYEQYF. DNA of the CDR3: TGTGCCAGCAGTGAAACGAGGACAGGTCCCTACGAGCAGTACTTC.

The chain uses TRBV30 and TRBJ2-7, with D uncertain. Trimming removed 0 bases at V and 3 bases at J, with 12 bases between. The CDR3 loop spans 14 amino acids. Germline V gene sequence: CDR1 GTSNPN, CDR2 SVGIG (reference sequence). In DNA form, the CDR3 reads TGTGCCTGGAGTGTGGGCATCAAAGGCTACGAGCAGTACTTC. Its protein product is CAWSVGIKGYEQYF.

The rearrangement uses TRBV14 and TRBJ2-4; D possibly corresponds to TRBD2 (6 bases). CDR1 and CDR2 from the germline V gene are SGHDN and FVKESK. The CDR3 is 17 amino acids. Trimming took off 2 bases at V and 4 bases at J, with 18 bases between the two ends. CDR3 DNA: TGTGCCAGCAGCCAAAAGGCCTTTGGACGGGAGAAAAACATTCAGTACTTC. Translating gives CASSQKAFGREKNIQYF.

The CDR3, as DNA: TGTGCCAGCTCATTCATAAGGGCCGAGGGGGAAAACATTCAGTACTTC. It specifies CASSFIRAEGENIQYF. The chain joins TRBV18 to TRBJ2-4; tentative D call: TRBD1 (6 bases). The CDR3 length is 16 residues. The V gene's germline CDR1 is KGHSH and CDR2 LQKENI. Trimming left V 5 bases short and J 5 bases short, with 19 bases between.

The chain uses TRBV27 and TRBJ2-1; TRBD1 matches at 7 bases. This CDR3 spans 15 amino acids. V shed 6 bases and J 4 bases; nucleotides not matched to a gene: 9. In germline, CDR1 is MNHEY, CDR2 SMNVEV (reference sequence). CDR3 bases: TGTGCCAGCAGGATAGACAGGGAAGGGTACAATGAGCAGTTCTTC. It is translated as CASRIDREGYNEQFF.

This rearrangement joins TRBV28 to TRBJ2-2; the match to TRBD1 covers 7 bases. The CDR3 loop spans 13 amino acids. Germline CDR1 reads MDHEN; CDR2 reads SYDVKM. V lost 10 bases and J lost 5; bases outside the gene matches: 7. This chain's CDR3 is CATKGQITGELFF. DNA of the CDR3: TGTGCCACCAAGGGACAGATAACCGGGGAGCTGTTTTTT.

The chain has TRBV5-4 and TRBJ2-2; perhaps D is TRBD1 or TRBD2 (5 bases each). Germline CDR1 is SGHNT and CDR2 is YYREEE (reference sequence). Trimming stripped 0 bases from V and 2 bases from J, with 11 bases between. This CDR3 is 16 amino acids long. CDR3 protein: CASSLGGRDNTGELFF. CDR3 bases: TGTGCCAGCAGCTTGGGAGGCAGGGACAACACCGGGGAGCTGTTTTTT.

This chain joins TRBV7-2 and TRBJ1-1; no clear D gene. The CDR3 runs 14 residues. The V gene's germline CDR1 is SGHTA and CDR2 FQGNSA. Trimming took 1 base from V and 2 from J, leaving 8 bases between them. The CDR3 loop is CASSLEAANTEAFF. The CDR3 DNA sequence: TGTGCCAGCAGCTTAGAAGCCGCTAACACTGAAGCTTTCTTT. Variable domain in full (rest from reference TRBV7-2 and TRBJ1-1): GAGVSQSPSNKVTEKGKDVELRCDPISGHTALYWYRQSLGQGLEFLIYFQGNSAPDKSGLPSDRFSAERTGGSVSTLTIQRTQQEDSAVYLCASSLEAANTEAFFGQGTRLTVV.

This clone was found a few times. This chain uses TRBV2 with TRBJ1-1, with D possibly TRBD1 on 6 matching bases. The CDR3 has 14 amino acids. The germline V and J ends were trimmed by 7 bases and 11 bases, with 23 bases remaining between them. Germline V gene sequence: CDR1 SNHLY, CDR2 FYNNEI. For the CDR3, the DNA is TGTGCCAGCAACCGACAGTCAGGGGACCCTGGGGCTTTCTTT. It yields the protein CASNRQSGDPGAFF.

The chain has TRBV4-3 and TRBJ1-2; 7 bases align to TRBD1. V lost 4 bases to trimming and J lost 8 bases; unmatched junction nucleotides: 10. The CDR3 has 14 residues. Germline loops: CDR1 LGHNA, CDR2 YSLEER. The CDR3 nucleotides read TGCGCCAGCAGCCCCGATGCGACAGGGAAGGGCTACACCTTC. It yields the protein CASSPDATGKGYTF.